Following are 32 T cell receptor beta chains from one sample sequenced in a study of blood T cell repertoires in COVID-19 (dated by TCRdb to the early 2020s). The library relied on the immunoSEQ multiplex PCR assay. TCRdb provides this immuneACCESS table in a form limited to in-frame rearrangements. Some clones are lacking; in checked studies, under half of them reflect an unresolved V gene, and why the rest are absent is not known. This sample is represented by over 100,000 clones; roughly four fifths of them were singletons. The ten most abundant clones make up 4% to 5.5% of the sample. The sequenced material came from peripheral blood. The receptors come from a man aged 55 to 70 with acute or convalescent COVID-19.

The chain uses TRBV6-5 and TRBJ2-1; D is possibly TRBD1 (5 bases). The CDR3 loop spans 12 amino acids. The germline V gene encodes CDR1 MNHEY and CDR2 SVGAGI. Trimming took 11 bases from V and 3 from J, leaving 11 bases between them. Written as DNA, the CDR3 is TGTGCCGGTAGGGGTGGCTACAATGAGCAGTTCTTC. It specifies CAGRGGYNEQFF.

The V gene is TRBV23-1, the J gene TRBJ2-7; D remains ambiguous. TRBV23-1 is designated an ORF whose function remains uncertain. The CDR3 length is 16 residues. Trimming shortened V by 0 bases and J by 4 bases, and 16 bases separated the two germline ends. The CDR3 DNA sequence: TGCGCCAGCAGTCAATCGGGCAGCCCATCTGCATACGAGCAGTACTTC. Its translation: CASSQSGSPSAYEQYF.

CDR3 nucleotide sequence: TGTGCCAGCAGCTTAAACAGGGCAGATACGCAGTATTTT. It is translated as CASSLNRADTQYF. The chain has TRBV7-9 and TRBJ2-3, with D possibly TRBD1 on 6 matching bases. In germline, CDR1 is SEHNR, CDR2 FQNEAQ (reference sequence). The CDR3 extends over 13 amino acids. V gave up 2 bases and J gave up 4 bases, with 7 bases separating them.

With regard to this clone: Other DNA sequences in this specimen translate into the identical CDR3. This chain links TRBV28 with TRBJ2-3; D call uncertain. Germline CDR1 and CDR2: MDHEN and SYDVKM. The V gene lost 2 bases and the J gene lost 6 bases, with 3 bases spanning the gap. This CDR3 is 11 amino acids long. The CDR3 sequence: CASSLRDTQYF. CDR3 DNA sequence: TGTGCCAGCAGTTTACGGGATACGCAGTATTTT.

The gene calls are TRBV7-2 and TRBJ1-1; D is possibly TRBD1 (6 bases). The CDR3 extends over 15 amino acids. CDR1 and CDR2 from the germline V gene are SGHTA and FQGNSA. The V gene lost 5 bases and the J gene lost 8 bases, with 21 bases spanning the gap. The DNA of the CDR3 is TGTGCCAGCAGCCTCCTGGGCGGGGGCCTCGGGGAAGCTTTCTTT. Its protein is CASSLLGGGLGEAFF.

The CDR3 here is CASSPPGGEAGEQYF. The CDR3 DNA reads TGTGCCAGCAGCCCCCCCGGGGGAGAGGCGGGTGAGCAGTACTTC. The chain employs TRBV7-2 and TRBJ2-7; TRBD2 is a possible D gene (6 bases). Germline assignment: CDR1 SGHTA and CDR2 FQGNSA. CDR3 length equals 15 residues. Trimming shortened V by 5 bases and J by 7 bases, and 21 bases separated the two germline ends.

The J gene is TRBJ2-7, the V gene TRBV18; 9 bases match TRBD2. The J segment lost 3 bases and the V segment lost 5 bases, leaving 8 bases of the junction unmatched. The CDR3 sequence is 15 residues long. Germline V gene data show CDR1 as KGHSH and CDR2 as LQKENI. This chain's CDR3 is CASSFEAGGNYEQYF. DNA of the CDR3: TGTGCCAGCTCATTTGAAGCGGGAGGAAACTACGAGCAGTACTTC.

This chain connects TRBV28 to TRBJ1-1; 8 bases line up with TRBD1. CDR1 is MDHEN, CDR2 SYDVKM, per germline. CDR3 length: 14 amino acids. V was pared by 7 bases and J by 1 base, with 5 bases of the junction left unmatched. The CDR3 DNA follows: TGTGCCAGCACCCCCGGACAGGGGAACACTGAAGCTTTCTTT. It yields the protein CASTPGQGNTEAFF.

This chain joins TRBV6-6 and TRBJ2-5, with TRBD2 as a possible D gene (5 bases). The CDR3 runs to 13 residues. Germline assignment: CDR1 MNHNY and CDR2 SVGAGI (reference sequence). V shed 0 bases and J shed 4 bases, with 6 bases lying between them. The DNA for the CDR3 is TGTGCCAGCAGTTACTCAGGGAGAGAGACCCAGTACTTC. It codes for CASSYSGRETQYF.

The chain links TRBV7-6 to TRBJ1-2; TRBD1 matches 10 bases. The ends lost 3 bases at V and 6 bases at J; junction bases unmatched: 7. The V gene's germline CDR1 is SGHVS and CDR2 FNYEAQ. This CDR3 has 15 amino acids. The CDR3 reads CASSLLIGTGDGYTF. CDR3 DNA sequence: TGTGCCAGCAGCTTGCTAATTGGGACAGGGGATGGCTACACCTTC.

The genes are TRBV4-1 and TRBJ2-7; possibly TRBD1 for D (6 bases). Germline V lookup: CDR1 MGHRA, CDR2 YSYEKL. The ends were cut back, 2 bases at V and 2 bases at J, with 16 bases in the middle. The CDR3 is 16 residues long. CDR3 in amino acids: CASSQRTEYLTYEQYF. The CDR3 DNA is TGCGCCAGCAGCCAACGGACAGAGTACCTGACCTACGAGCAGTACTTC.

The CDR3 DNA reads as TGTGCCAGCAGCGTCCGACTAGCGGGAGGGAGCTCCTACAATGAGCAGTTCTTC. Amino acids: CASSVRLAGGSSYNEQFF. The J gene is TRBJ2-1, the V gene TRBV9; 14 nucleotides align to TRBD2. The V and J ends lost 2 bases and 0 bases, in that order; junction bases with no gene match: 4. Germline CDR1 and CDR2: SGDLS and YYNGEE. This CDR3 has 18 residues.

This chain connects TRBV5-1 to TRBJ2-7; 9 nucleotides line up with TRBD1. J was trimmed by 5 bases and V by 0 bases; bases with no gene match: 3. The CDR3 loop spans 14 amino acids. Looked up from germline, CDR1 is SGHRS and CDR2 is YFSETQ. CDR3: CASSLGDRVNEQYF. CDR3 in DNA: TGCGCCAGCAGCTTGGGGGACAGGGTCAACGAGCAGTACTTC.

The genes are TRBV11-3 and TRBJ2-1, with D unresolved. Deletions cut 0 bases from V and 10 bases from J, with 7 bases between. The germline V gene encodes CDR1 SGHNT and CDR2 YENEEA. This CDR3 is built from 12 residues. Here the CDR3 reads CASSLDQAEQFF. In nucleotides, the CDR3 is TGTGCCAGCAGCTTAGATCAGGCCGAGCAGTTCTTC.

V gene TRBV7-9 combines with J gene TRBJ2-7, with D uncertain. Trimming removed 5 bases at V and 6 bases at J, with 8 bases between. Germline V CDR1 and CDR2: SEHNR, FQNEAQ (reference sequence). The CDR3 consists of 11 residues. CDR3 bases: TGTGCCAGCAGCATTAGCATCGAGCAGTACTTC. It encodes CASSISIEQYF.

The J gene is TRBJ2-7, the V gene TRBV29-1; 9 bases agree with TRBD2. The CDR3 spans 11 residues. Germline V CDR1 and CDR2: SQVTM, ANQGSEA. The V gene end was trimmed by 4 bases and the J gene end by 7 bases; junction bases not matched to a gene: 2. The CDR3 protein is CSVGREGEQYF. The CDR3 bases are TGCAGCGTTGGGCGGGAGGGGGAGCAGTACTTC.

The rearrangement links TRBV10-3 to TRBJ2-5; no clear D gene. Trimming removed 5 bases at V and 3 bases at J, with 7 bases between. Germline V CDR1 and CDR2: ENHRY, SYGVKD. The CDR3 has 12 residues. CDR3 nucleotide sequence: TGTGCCATCAGTACTGGAGAAGAGACCCAGTACTTC. Residues: CAISTGEETQYF.

The chain recombines TRBV5-1 with TRBJ2-3; 14 bases map to TRBD2. V lost 0 bases to trimming and J lost 15 bases; unmatched junction nucleotides: 9. The germline gives CDR1 SGHRS, CDR2 YFSETQ. The CDR3 consists of 15 residues. CDR3 in amino acids: CASSLGTSGGSFEYF. CDR3 DNA sequence: TGCGCCAGCAGCTTGGGGACTAGCGGGGGGTCTTTTGAATATTTT.

J is TRBJ1-1 and V is TRBV6-5; D is possibly TRBD1 (6 bases). Germline values: CDR1 MNHEY, CDR2 SVGAGI. Deletions cut 7 bases from V and 6 bases from J, with 18 bases between. The CDR3 has 14 amino acids. CDR3 sequence reads: CASKRRGLDAEAFF. CDR3 nucleotide sequence: TGTGCCAGCAAGAGAAGGGGGTTAGACGCTGAAGCTTTCTTT.

This clone occurred a few times. This chain joins TRBV20-1 and TRBJ2-7, with 9 bases identical to TRBD2. The CDR3 totals 13 residues. V lost 3 bases, J lost 9 bases, and 9 bases stayed unmatched. Per germline, CDR1 DFQATT and CDR2 SNEGSKA (reference sequence). The CDR3 spells CSASDRGGEGQYF. CDR3 DNA sequence: TGCAGTGCTAGTGATCGCGGGGGGGAAGGGCAGTACTTC.

This chain joins TRBV11-1 and TRBJ1-6; D is undetermined. The CDR3 is made up of 12 amino acids. Trimming cost V 1 base and J 9 bases, with 4 bases left between them. Germline values: CDR1 SGHAT, CDR2 FQDESV (reference sequence). The CDR3 DNA is TGTGCCAGCAGCTTAGTCCGTTCACCCCTCCACTTT. It is translated as CASSLVRSPLHF.

This sequence joins TRBV6-2 or TRBV6-3 and TRBJ2-4, with 12 bases lining up with TRBD2. Trimming cost V 5 bases and J 7 bases; bases outside gene matches: 9. The CDR3 has 16 amino acids. Germline V gives CDR1 MNHEY, CDR2 SVGEGT. Written as DNA, the CDR3 is TGTGCCAGCAGTGACCTAGCGGGAGGGCCACAGAACATTCAGTACTTC. Protein product: CASSDLAGGPQNIQYF.

In this sample, this clone turned up many times. The chain uses TRBV9 and TRBJ2-1; 11 positions agree with TRBD2. This CDR3 is 16 amino acids long. V shed 2 bases, J shed 5 bases, and the junction held 6 bases outside the gene matches. CDR1 is SGDLS and CDR2 is YYNGEE in the germline V gene. The CDR3 here is CASSVVAGGPHNEQFF. The CDR3 coding sequence is TGTGCCAGCAGCGTTGTAGCGGGAGGGCCACACAATGAGCAGTTCTTC.

This clone was seen once. The rearrangement joins TRBV5-4 to TRBJ2-3, with TRBD2 matching over 13 bases. V trimming: 0 bases; J trimming: 14 bases; junction bases outside the gene matches: 12. This CDR3 region has 16 residues. Germline V gene data show CDR1 as SGHNT and CDR2 as YYREEE (reference sequence). For the CDR3, the DNA is TGTGCCAGCAGCTTGGGACTAGCGGGAGGATCGAGGGGCAGGTATTTT. Translating gives CASSLGLAGGSRGRYF.

In this sample, this clone turned up once. In DNA, the CDR3 is TGTGCCAGCAACCACAGGGGGCTAGAGACCCAGTACTTC. Protein: CASNHRGLETQYF. V is TRBV6-5 and J is TRBJ2-5, with 9 bases fitting TRBD1. The V and J ends lost 7 bases and 4 bases, in that order; junction bases with no gene match: 4. The CDR3 is made up of 13 amino acids. The germline CDR1 and CDR2 sequences are MNHEY and SVGAGI.

The chain links TRBV28 to TRBJ1-1; the D is unclear. Germline loops: CDR1 MDHEN, CDR2 SYDVKM. The CDR3 consists of 14 residues. Trimming left V 3 bases short and J 5 bases short, with 13 bases between. The CDR3 DNA follows: TGTGCCAGCAGTTTGGTAGCCCCCAGAACTGAAGCTTTCTTT. Residues: CASSLVAPRTEAFF.

V and J are TRBV6-2 or TRBV6-3 and TRBJ1-6, with D perhaps TRBD1 (6 bases). The CDR3 is 18 residues long. Trimming shortened V by 0 bases and J by 10 bases, and 22 bases separated the two germline ends. Germline V gives CDR1 MNHEY, CDR2 SVGEGT. The DNA for the CDR3 is TGTGCCAGCAGTTACTCGAGCCCCGGGACAAGCGGCAAATCACCCCTCCACTTT. As protein: CASSYSSPGTSGKSPLHF.

This sequence joins TRBV7-9 and TRBJ2-7; D remains unclear. From germline, CDR1 is SEHNR and CDR2 FQNEAQ (reference sequence). The V end was cut by 7 bases, the J end by 0 bases, with 13 bases between. The CDR3 spans 14 residues. CDR3 loop: CASIYGPGSYEQYF. The CDR3 DNA follows: TGTGCCAGCATTTATGGTCCGGGCTCCTACGAGCAGTACTTC.

This clone was recorded only once. The chain carries TRBV29-1 and TRBJ1-3, with 8 bases lining up with TRBD1. This CDR3 comprises 17 residues. Per germline, CDR1 SQVTM and CDR2 ANQGSEA. J lost 3 bases, V lost 1 base, and 11 bases had no gene match. The CDR3 DNA reads TGCAGCGTTGAAGGCCCGGGACAGGAACACTTTGGAAACACCATATATTTT. Protein: CSVEGPGQEHFGNTIYF.

The chain joins TRBV29-1 to TRBJ2-5; no clear D gene. V was pared by 3 bases and J by 2 bases, with 7 bases between. The V gene's germline CDR1 is SQVTM and CDR2 ANQGSEA. CDR3 length: 12 residues. The CDR3 is CSVDFRQETQYF. The CDR3 coding sequence is TGCAGCGTTGATTTCAGGCAAGAGACCCAGTACTTC.

CDR3 protein: CASSHPGLAGGGELFF. CDR3 coding DNA: TGTGCCAGCAGCCATCCCGGACTAGCGGGCGGCGGGGAGCTGTTTTTT. This chain joins TRBV4-2 and TRBJ2-2, with 11 bases lining up with TRBD2. The CDR3 covers 16 residues. After removal of 3 bases from V and 7 bases from J, the junction contained 7 bases not matched to a gene. Per the germline V gene, CDR1 is LGHNA and CDR2 is YNFKEQ.

The count of this clone is one. The chain has TRBV25-1 and TRBJ1-1; 8 nucleotides line up with TRBD1. There are 13 residues in the CDR3. The V segment lost 7 bases and the J segment 2 bases; nucleotides outside the gene matches: 3. CDR1 is MGHDK and CDR2 is SYGVNS in the germline V gene. Here the CDR3 reads CASNGQGNTEAFF. The CDR3, as DNA: TGTGCCAGCAACGGACAGGGCAACACTGAAGCTTTCTTT.